The 9 T cell receptor beta chains below come from one sample, sequenced in a study of graft-versus-host responses after intestinal transplantation (dated by TCRdb to 2020 to 2023). To prepare the library, the immunoSEQ multiplex PCR assay was applied. Sourced from immuneACCESS, this table was stored by TCRdb with only in-frame sequences that have V and J called. A share of the clones is absent; for the studies checked, an unresolved V gene accounts for under half, and the remainder has no known explanation. In this sample the table shows roughly 100,000 clones, just under 95% of which occur a single time. The top ten clonotypes cover 0.069% of the sample. These receptors have no known antigen. The time point label, as the study defines it: cells obtained before transplantation from donor or recipient. This sample comprised unstimulated CD8+ T cells sorted from spleen or lymph node cells, obtained before transplant. Every receptor here comes from a human donor who was the organ donor for an intestinal transplant.

V is TRBV6-1 and J is TRBJ2-2; the match to TRBD1 covers 8 bases. This CDR3 region has 12 residues. Germline assignment: CDR1 MNHNS and CDR2 SASEGT. V shed 7 bases, J shed 7 bases, and the junction held 2 bases outside the gene matches. CDR3 residues: CASTGGGGELFF. CDR3 sequence (DNA): TGTGCCAGCACAGGGGGCGGCGGGGAGCTGTTTTTT.

The V and J genes are TRBV13 and TRBJ2-6; D unresolved. Trimming took off 0 bases at V and 0 bases at J, with 6 bases between the two ends. The CDR3 consists of 16 residues. Per germline, CDR1 PRHDT and CDR2 FYEKMQ (reference sequence). The CDR3: CASSLGSGSGANVLTF. In DNA, the CDR3 is TGTGCCAGCAGCTTAGGTTCGGGCTCTGGGGCCAACGTCCTGACTTTC.

The V gene is TRBV19, the J gene TRBJ1-4; 7 bases match TRBD1. The CDR3 sequence is 14 residues long. Per germline, CDR1 LNHDA and CDR2 SQIVND (reference sequence). V shed 4 bases and J 4 bases; nucleotides not matched to a gene: 3. The CDR3 nucleotides are TGTGCCAGTAGTAAGGGACAGCTTAATGAAAAACTGTTTTTT. Translating it yields CASSKGQLNEKLFF.

The genes are TRBV5-1 and TRBJ2-2, with D perhaps TRBD2 (6 bases). CDR1 is SGHRS, CDR2 YFSETQ, per germline. With 0 bases removed from V and 2 bases from J, the gap between germline ends came to 8 bases. The CDR3 length is 15 residues. This CDR3 reads CASSLDGGNTGELFF. As DNA, the CDR3 is TGCGCCAGCAGCTTGGACGGGGGAAACACCGGGGAGCTGTTTTTT.

V and J are TRBV7-9 and TRBJ1-1; TRBD1 agrees at 8 bases. CDR3 length: 12 amino acids. Losses at the gene ends were 5 bases for V and 11 bases for J; bases not matched to a gene: 7. Per the germline V gene, CDR1 is SEHNR and CDR2 is FQNEAQ (reference sequence). Written as DNA, the CDR3 is TGTGCCAGCAGCCTTGATAGGACAGGGGCTTTCTTT. It is translated as CASSLDRTGAFF.

CDR3 residues: CASSIIPGGPSYNEQFF. As DNA, the CDR3 is TGTGCCAGTAGTATTATTCCGGGGGGGCCCTCCTACAATGAGCAGTTCTTC. The rearrangement joins TRBV19 to TRBJ2-1; 8 bases are a match to TRBD2. Losses at the gene ends were 3 bases for V and 0 bases for J; bases not matched to a gene: 7. CDR3 length: 17 amino acids. Germline values: CDR1 LNHDA, CDR2 SQIVND (reference sequence). Supplemented by reference TRBV19 and TRBJ2-1, the full variable domain reads DGGITQSPKYLFRKEGQNVTLSCEQNLNHDAMYWYRQDPGQGLRLIYYSQIVNDFQKGDIAEGYSVSREKKESFPLTVTSAQKNPTAFYLCASSIIPGGPSYNEQFFGPGTRLTVL.

The chain carries TRBV9 and TRBJ1-2; tentatively, D is TRBD1 (6 bases). The V gene's germline CDR1 is SGDLS and CDR2 YYNGEE. V lost 0 bases and J 4 bases, leaving 16 bases between the germline ends. CDR3 length: 16 amino acids. For the CDR3, the DNA is TGTGCCAGCAGCGTAGCCCAAACTGGGACATCCTATGGCTACACCTTC. Residues: CASSVAQTGTSYGYTF.

The chain carries TRBV28 and TRBJ2-7; D not certain. Trimming took 1 base from V and 2 from J, leaving 12 bases between them. Germline V gene sequence: CDR1 MDHEN, CDR2 SYDVKM. CDR3 length: 15 amino acids. The CDR3, as DNA: TGTGCCAGCAGTTTATCGTTAGCTCACCCCTACGAGCAGTACTTC. This sequence encodes CASSLSLAHPYEQYF.

The chain uses TRBV19 and TRBJ2-7, with 9 positions matching TRBD2. The V segment lost 5 bases and the J segment 2 bases; nucleotides outside the gene matches: 4. The length of the CDR3 is 14 residues. CDR1 and CDR2 from the germline V gene are LNHDA and SQIVND (reference sequence). The CDR3 coding sequence is TGTGCCAGTAGTGGGGCGGGAGGGCCCTACGAGCAGTACTTC. Residues: CASSGAGGPYEQYF.